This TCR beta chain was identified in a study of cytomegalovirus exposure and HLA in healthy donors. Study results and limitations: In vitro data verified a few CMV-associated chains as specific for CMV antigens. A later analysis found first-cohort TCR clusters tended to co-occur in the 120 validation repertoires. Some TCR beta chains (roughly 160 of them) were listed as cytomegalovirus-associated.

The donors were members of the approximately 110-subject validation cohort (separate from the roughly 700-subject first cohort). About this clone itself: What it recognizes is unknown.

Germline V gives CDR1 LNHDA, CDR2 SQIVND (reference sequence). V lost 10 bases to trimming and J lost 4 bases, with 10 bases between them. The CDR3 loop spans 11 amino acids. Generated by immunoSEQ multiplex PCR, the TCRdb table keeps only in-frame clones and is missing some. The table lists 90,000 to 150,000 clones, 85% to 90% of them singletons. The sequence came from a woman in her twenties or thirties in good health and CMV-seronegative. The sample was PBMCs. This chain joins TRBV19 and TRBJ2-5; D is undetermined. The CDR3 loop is CATRAGETQYF. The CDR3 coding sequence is TGTGCCACCCGCGCCGGAGAGACCCAGTACTTC.